This T cell receptor beta chain was identified during a study of blood T cells in healthy people across ages. The germline V gene encodes CDR1 DFQATT and CDR2 SNEGSKA (reference sequence). The CDR3 is 14 residues long. Combining a sample-barcoded 5' primer with a J-beta primer mix, a second PCR ran for roughly 6 to 12 cycles. TCRdb processed the 5' RACE reads anew with MiXCR; each CDR3 protein has one entry. The sample lists over 750,000 distinct CDR3 sequences; roughly 25% were seen once. These data also formed part of another study, on T cells of mothers and their children. That report notes: Each child contributed 2.5 million to 3.5 million TCR beta CDR3 reads, while each mother contributed over 8.5 million.

The receptor was isolated from a boy between 5 and 17 years old in good health. Sequencing was done on a sample of blood. V gene TRBV20-1 combines with J gene TRBJ2-5, with 8 bases lining up with TRBD2. The J call may be mistaken, given a closer DNA end match to TRBJ2-7. The CDR3 sequence is CSAGGAGVGYEQYF. CDR3 DNA sequence: TGCAGTGCTGGAGGAGCGGGAGTCGGCTACGAGCAGTACTTC.